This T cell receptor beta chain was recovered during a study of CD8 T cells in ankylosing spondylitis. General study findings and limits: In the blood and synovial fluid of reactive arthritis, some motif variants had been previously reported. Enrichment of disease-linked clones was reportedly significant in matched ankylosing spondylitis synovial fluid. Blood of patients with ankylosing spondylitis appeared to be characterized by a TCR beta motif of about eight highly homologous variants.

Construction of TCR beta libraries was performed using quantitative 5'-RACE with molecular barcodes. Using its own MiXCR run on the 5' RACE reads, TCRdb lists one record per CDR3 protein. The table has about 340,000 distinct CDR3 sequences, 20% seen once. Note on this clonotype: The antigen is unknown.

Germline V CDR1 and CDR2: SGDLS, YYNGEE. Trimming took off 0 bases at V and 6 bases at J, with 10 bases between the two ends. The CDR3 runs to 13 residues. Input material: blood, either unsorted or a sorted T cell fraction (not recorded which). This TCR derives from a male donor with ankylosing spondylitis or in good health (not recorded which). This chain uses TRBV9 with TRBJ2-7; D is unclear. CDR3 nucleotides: TGTGCCAGCAGCGTAGGGCAGACGGGCGAGCAGTACTTC. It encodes CASSVGQTGEQYF.